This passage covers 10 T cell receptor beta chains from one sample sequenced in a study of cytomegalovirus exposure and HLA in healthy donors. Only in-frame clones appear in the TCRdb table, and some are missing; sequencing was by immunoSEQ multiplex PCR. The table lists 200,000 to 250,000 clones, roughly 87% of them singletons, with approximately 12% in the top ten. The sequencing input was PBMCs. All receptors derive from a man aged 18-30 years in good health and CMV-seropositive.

Here the CDR3 DNA reads TGTGCCAGCAGCGACCCGGGACGGCCTAATGAAAAACTGTTTTTT. This translates into CASSDPGRPNEKLFF. This chain links TRBV5-8 with TRBJ1-4; D is possibly TRBD1 (5 bases). Between the trimmed V and J ends, which lost 4 bases and 3 bases, there was a span of 13 bases. Germline values: CDR1 SGHTS, CDR2 YDEGEE. This CDR3 is built from 15 residues.

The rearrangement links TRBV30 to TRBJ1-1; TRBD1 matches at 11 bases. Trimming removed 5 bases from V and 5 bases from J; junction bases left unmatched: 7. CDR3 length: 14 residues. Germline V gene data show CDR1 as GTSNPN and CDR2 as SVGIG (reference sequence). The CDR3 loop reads CAWDGQGAHTEAFF. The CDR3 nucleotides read TGTGCCTGGGACGGACAGGGGGCGCATACTGAAGCTTTCTTT.

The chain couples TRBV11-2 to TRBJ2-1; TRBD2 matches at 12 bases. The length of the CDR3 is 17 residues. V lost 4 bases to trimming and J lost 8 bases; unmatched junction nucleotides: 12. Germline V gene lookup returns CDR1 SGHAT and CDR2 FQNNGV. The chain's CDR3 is CASSSPLAGGSGDEQFF. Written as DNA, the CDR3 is TGTGCCAGCAGCTCCCCACTAGCGGGAGGATCGGGGGATGAGCAGTTCTTC. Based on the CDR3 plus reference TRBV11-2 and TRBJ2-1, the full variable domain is EAGVAQSPRYKIIEKRQSVAFWCNPISGHATLYWYQQILGQGPKLLIQFQNNGVVDDSQLPKDRFSAERLKGVDSTLKIQPAKLEDSAVYLCASSSPLAGGSGDEQFFGPGTRLTVL.

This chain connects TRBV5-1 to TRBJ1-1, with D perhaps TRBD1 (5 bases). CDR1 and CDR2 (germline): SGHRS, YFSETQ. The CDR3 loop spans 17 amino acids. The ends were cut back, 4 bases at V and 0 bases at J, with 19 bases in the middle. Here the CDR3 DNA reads TGCGCCAGCAGCCCCATCGGTCGAGGCAGGGTGAACACTGAAGCTTTCTTT. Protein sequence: CASSPIGRGRVNTEAFF.

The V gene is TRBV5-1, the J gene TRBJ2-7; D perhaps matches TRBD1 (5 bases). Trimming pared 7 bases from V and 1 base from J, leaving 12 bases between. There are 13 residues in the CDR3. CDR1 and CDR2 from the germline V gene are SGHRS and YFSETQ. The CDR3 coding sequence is TGCGCCAGCTCCCAGGGTGGGTCCTACGAGCAGTACTTC. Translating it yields CASSQGGSYEQYF. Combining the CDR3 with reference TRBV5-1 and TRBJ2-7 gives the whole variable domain KAGVTQTPRYLIKTRGQQVTLSCSPISGHRSVSWYQQTPGQGLQFLFEYFSETQRNKGNFPGRFSGRQFSNSRSEMNVSTLELGDSALYLCASSQGGSYEQYFGPGTRLTVT.

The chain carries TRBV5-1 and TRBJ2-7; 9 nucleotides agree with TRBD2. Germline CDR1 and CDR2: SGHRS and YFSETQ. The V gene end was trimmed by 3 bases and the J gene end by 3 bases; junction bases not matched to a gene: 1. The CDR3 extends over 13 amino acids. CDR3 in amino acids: CASSSTSGYEQYF. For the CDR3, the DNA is TGCGCCAGCAGCTCGACTAGCGGCTACGAGCAGTACTTC.

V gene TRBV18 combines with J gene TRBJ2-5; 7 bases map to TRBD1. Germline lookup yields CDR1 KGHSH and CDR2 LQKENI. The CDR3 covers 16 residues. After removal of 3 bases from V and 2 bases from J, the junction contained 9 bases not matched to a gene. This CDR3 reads CASSPTGTESQETQYF. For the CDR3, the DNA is TGTGCCAGCTCACCTACCGGGACAGAAAGTCAAGAGACCCAGTACTTC.

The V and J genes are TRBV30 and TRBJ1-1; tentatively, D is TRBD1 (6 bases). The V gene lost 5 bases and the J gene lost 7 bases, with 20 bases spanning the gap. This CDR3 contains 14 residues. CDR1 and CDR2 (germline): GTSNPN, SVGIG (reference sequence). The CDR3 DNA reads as TGTGCCTGGGGGGTCAGGGGAGGGTTGGGTGAAGCTTTCTTT. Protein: CAWGVRGGLGEAFF.

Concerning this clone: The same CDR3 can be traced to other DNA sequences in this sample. In nucleotides, the CDR3 is TGTGCCAGCAGCGTTGGAACAGGGAACACTGAAGCTTTCTTT. Encoded protein: CASSVGTGNTEAFF. The gene calls are TRBV9 and TRBJ1-1, with D perhaps matching TRBD1 (5 bases). V was shortened by 2 bases and J by 1 base, with 9 bases between the two germline ends. The CDR3 extends over 14 amino acids. Germline V gene lookup returns CDR1 SGDLS and CDR2 YYNGEE.

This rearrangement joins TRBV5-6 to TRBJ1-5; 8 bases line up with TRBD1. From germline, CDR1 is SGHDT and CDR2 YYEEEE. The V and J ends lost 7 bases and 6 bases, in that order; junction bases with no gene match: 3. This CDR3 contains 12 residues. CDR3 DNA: TGTGCCAGCCAGGGGGCTGGTCAGCCCCAGCATTTT. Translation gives CASQGAGQPQHF. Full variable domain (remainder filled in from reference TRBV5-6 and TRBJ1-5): DAGVTQSPTHLIKTRGQQVTLRCSPKSGHDTVSWYQQALGQGPQFIFQYYEEEERQRGNFPDRFSGHQFPNYSSELNVNALLLGDSALYLCASQGAGQPQHFGDGTRLSIL.